The 17 T cell receptor beta chains below come from one sample, sequenced in a study of cytomegalovirus exposure and HLA in healthy donors. Using immunoSEQ multiplex PCR, the repertoire was profiled, and TCRdb retains in-frame clones only, with some absent. Of under 100,000 clones detected, 90% to 95% appear once; the ten largest clones hold nearly 0.7%. The sequenced sample consisted of PBMCs. All receptors derive from a woman aged 18 to 35 in good health and CMV-seronegative.

V is TRBV19 and J is TRBJ2-1, with 13 bases that match TRBD2. The CDR3 length is 14 residues. V lost 6 bases, J lost 7 bases, and 3 bases stayed unmatched. Germline CDR1 is LNHDA and CDR2 is SQIVND (reference sequence). The CDR3 sequence: CASRTSGRGNEQFF. Here the CDR3 DNA reads TGTGCCAGTAGAACTAGCGGGAGGGGAAATGAGCAGTTCTTC.

This chain connects TRBV6-5 to TRBJ2-2; 10 nucleotides match TRBD1. This CDR3 has 15 amino acids. CDR1 and CDR2 (germline): MNHEY, SVGAGI. The V gene end was trimmed by 6 bases and the J gene end by 5 bases; junction bases not matched to a gene: 6. CDR3 sequence reads: CASRRDRGTTGELFF. CDR3 nucleotides: TGTGCCAGCAGAAGGGACAGGGGCACGACCGGGGAGCTGTTTTTT.

The rearrangement links TRBV28 to TRBJ2-3; D not resolved. The CDR3 length is 14 residues. Germline V lookup: CDR1 MDHEN, CDR2 SYDVKM. Trimming removed 1 base from V and 4 bases from J, with 9 bases in between. The CDR3 region is CASSLLAVADTQYF. CDR3 bases: TGTGCCAGCAGTTTATTGGCCGTTGCAGATACGCAGTATTTT.

The sample holds a few counts of this clone. This rearrangement joins TRBV15 to TRBJ1-4; 7 nucleotides line up with TRBD1. V lost 0 bases and J lost 8; bases outside the gene matches: 9. This CDR3 is 16 amino acids long. CDR1 and CDR2 (germline): LNHNV, YYDKDF (reference sequence). CDR3 bases: TGTGCCACCAGCAGAGAAGGGGGCAGGGGGAACGAAAAACTGTTTTTT. Its protein product is CATSREGGRGNEKLFF. Combining the CDR3 with reference TRBV15 and TRBJ1-4 gives the whole variable domain DAMVIQNPRYQVTQFGKPVTLSCSQTLNHNVMYWYQQKSSQAPKLLFHYYDKDFNNEADTPDNFQSRRPNTSFCFLDIRSPGLGDTAMYLCATSREGGRGNEKLFFGSGTQLSVL.

The chain combines TRBV7-2 with TRBJ2-7; 11 nucleotides align to TRBD2. V trimming: 1 base; J trimming: 5 bases; junction bases outside the gene matches: 7. This CDR3 contains 16 residues. Germline CDR1 reads SGHTA; CDR2 reads FQGNSA. CDR3 protein: CASSLDLAGGRNEQYF. The CDR3, as DNA: TGTGCCAGCAGCTTAGATCTAGCGGGAGGCCGTAACGAGCAGTACTTC.

V and J are TRBV18 and TRBJ1-1; D ambiguous. The CDR3 consists of 13 residues. In germline, CDR1 is KGHSH, CDR2 LQKENI. V gave up 3 bases and J gave up 1 base, with 6 bases separating them. CDR3 DNA: TGTGCCAGCTCACCCTCAGAGAACACTGAAGCTTTCTTT. Translated: CASSPSENTEAFF.

The chain recombines TRBV4-1 with TRBJ1-2, with a possible D match to TRBD1 (5 bases). The germline gives CDR1 MGHRA, CDR2 YSYEKL. The germline V and J ends were trimmed by 1 base and 3 bases, with 12 bases remaining between them. The CDR3 is made up of 15 amino acids. CDR3 bases: TGCGCCAGCAGCCAAGGACGGGGGAATTACTATGGCTACACCTTC. It encodes CASSQGRGNYYGYTF.

J is TRBJ2-7 and V is TRBV7-9; 10 bases are shared with TRBD1. Unmatched junction bases numbered 4, after V lost 5 bases and J lost 0 bases. This CDR3 is built from 15 residues. Germline V gene lookup returns CDR1 SEHNR and CDR2 FQNEAQ (reference sequence). CDR3 sequence: CASSPTGGPSYEQYF. The CDR3 nucleotides read TGTGCCAGCAGCCCGACAGGGGGCCCCTCCTACGAGCAGTACTTC.

The V call is TRBV5-1, the J call TRBJ2-2; 15 nucleotides align to TRBD2. In germline, CDR1 is SGHRS, CDR2 YFSETQ. Trimming at V came to 3 bases and at J to 1 base, leaving 4 bases not matched to a gene. CDR3 length equals 18 residues. This chain's CDR3 is CASSWTSGGARNTGELFF. Written as DNA, the CDR3 is TGCGCCAGCAGCTGGACTAGCGGGGGGGCGAGGAACACCGGGGAGCTGTTTTTT.

The V call is TRBV7-6, the J call TRBJ2-7, with TRBD2 as a possible D gene (6 bases). The CDR3 has 15 amino acids. Deletions cut 4 bases from V and 3 bases from J, with 16 bases between. From germline, CDR1 is SGHVS and CDR2 FNYEAQ. The CDR3 DNA reads as TGTGCCAGCAGCTCAGGAGGGGCCCCCCTCTACGAGCAGTACTTC. Residues: CASSSGGAPLYEQYF.

The J gene is TRBJ2-5, the V gene TRBV28; D perhaps matches TRBD1 (5 bases). The CDR3 length is 16 residues. CDR1 and CDR2 (germline): MDHEN, SYDVKM. Trimming took 2 bases from V and 7 from J, leaving 20 bases between them. The chain's CDR3 is CASSLAPPAGPGTQYF. CDR3 DNA sequence: TGTGCCAGCAGTTTAGCCCCCCCGGCAGGGCCGGGGACCCAGTACTTC. The full variable domain, in which reference TRBV28 and TRBJ2-5 provide the parts outside the CDR3, is DVKVTQSSRYLVKRTGEKVFLECVQDMDHENMFWYRQDPGLGLRLIYFSYDVKMKEKGDIPEGYSVSREKKERFSLILESASTNQTSMYLCASSLAPPAGPGTQYFGPGTRLLVL.

The chain uses TRBV30 and TRBJ2-1, with TRBD2 matching 7 bases. This CDR3 has 15 amino acids. Germline V gives CDR1 GTSNPN, CDR2 SVGIG (reference sequence). V shed 2 bases and J 6 bases; nucleotides not matched to a gene: 10. The CDR3 sequence is CAWSRGTIGANEQFF. CDR3 nucleotides: TGTGCCTGGAGTCGGGGGACTATTGGGGCCAATGAGCAGTTCTTC.

This chain uses TRBV15 with TRBJ1-4, with D tentatively TRBD1 (6 bases). The germline V gene encodes CDR1 LNHNV and CDR2 YYDKDF (reference sequence). This CDR3 region has 18 residues. Trimming left V 1 base short and J 4 bases short, with 19 bases between. Here the CDR3 reads CATSRAPLTGRHNEKLFF. DNA of the CDR3: TGTGCCACCAGCAGAGCCCCTTTGACAGGCCGGCATAATGAAAAACTGTTTTTT.

The chain has TRBV10-1 and TRBJ2-7; 14 nucleotides match TRBD2. This CDR3 region has 19 residues. Germline V gene data show CDR1 as WNHNN and CDR2 as SYGVQD (reference sequence). V shed 3 bases and J 3 bases; nucleotides not matched to a gene: 13. The CDR3 spells CASSDSVPGLAGAFYEQYF. CDR3 DNA: TGCGCCAGCAGTGACAGTGTACCGGGACTAGCGGGAGCCTTCTACGAGCAGTACTTC.

This clone was seen more than once but under ten times. J is TRBJ1-2 and V is TRBV6-5, with 8 positions matching TRBD1. The J segment lost 7 bases and the V segment lost 6 bases, leaving 7 bases of the junction unmatched. The CDR3 is 13 amino acids. CDR1 and CDR2 from the germline V gene are MNHEY and SVGAGI. The CDR3 sequence: CASSGQGAVGYTF. Here the CDR3 DNA reads TGTGCCAGCAGCGGGCAGGGGGCGGTTGGCTACACCTTC.

The rearrangement joins TRBV7-9 to TRBJ1-1; D possibly corresponds to TRBD1 (6 bases). The CDR3 consists of 14 residues. The V end was cut by 5 bases, the J end by 0 bases, with 10 bases between. Germline CDR1 SEHNR, CDR2 FQNEAQ (reference sequence). The CDR3 protein is CASSAQGLNTEAFF. The CDR3 DNA is TGTGCCAGCAGCGCACAGGGCCTGAACACTGAAGCTTTCTTT.

The chain couples TRBV28 to TRBJ2-7; 9 bases agree with TRBD1. V was pared by 8 bases and J by 6 bases, with 14 bases of the junction left unmatched. The CDR3 is made up of 15 amino acids. The germline V gene encodes CDR1 MDHEN and CDR2 SYDVKM. DNA for the CDR3: TGTGCCAGCGGATCCCAATGGACAGGGGAAGGCGAGCAGTACTTC. Its protein product is CASGSQWTGEGEQYF.